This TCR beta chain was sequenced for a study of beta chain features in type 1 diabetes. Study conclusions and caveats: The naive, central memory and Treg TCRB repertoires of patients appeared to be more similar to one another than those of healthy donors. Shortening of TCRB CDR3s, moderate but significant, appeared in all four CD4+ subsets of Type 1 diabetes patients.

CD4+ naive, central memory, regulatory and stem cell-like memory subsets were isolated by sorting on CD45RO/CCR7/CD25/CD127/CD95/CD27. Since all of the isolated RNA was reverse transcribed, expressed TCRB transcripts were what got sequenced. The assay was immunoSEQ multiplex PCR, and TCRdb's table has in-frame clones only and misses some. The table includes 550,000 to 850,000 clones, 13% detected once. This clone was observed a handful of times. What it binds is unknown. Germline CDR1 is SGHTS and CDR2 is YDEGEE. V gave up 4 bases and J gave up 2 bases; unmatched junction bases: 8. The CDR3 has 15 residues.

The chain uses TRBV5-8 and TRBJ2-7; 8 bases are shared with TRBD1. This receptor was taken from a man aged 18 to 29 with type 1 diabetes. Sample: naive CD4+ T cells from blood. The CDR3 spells CASSRQGMVAYEQYF. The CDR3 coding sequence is TGTGCCAGCAGCCGACAGGGGATGGTGGCCTACGAGCAGTACTTC.